This paragraph covers one T cell receptor (beta chain) sequence. The data stem from a study of blood T cell repertoires in COVID-19. The assay was immunoSEQ multiplex PCR, and TCRdb's table has in-frame clones only and misses some. The table has hundreds of thousands of clones, 85% seen once. Germline assignment: CDR1 SGDLS and CDR2 YYNGEE. V lost 4 bases to trimming and J lost 5 bases, with 18 bases between them. The CDR3 is 15 amino acids. This sequence joins TRBV9 and TRBJ2-5; D is uncertain. The receptor was derived from a man aged 40-49 years who had recovered from COVID-19. Input material: PBMCs or T cells enriched from blood (not recorded which). The CDR3 loop reads CASSLSLETVETQYF. In DNA form, the CDR3 reads TGTGCCAGCAGCCTCTCTCTAGAGACTGTGGAGACCCAGTACTTC. Supplemented by reference TRBV9 and TRBJ2-5, the full variable domain reads DSGVTQTPKHLITATGQRVTLRCSPRSGDLSVYWYQQSLDQGLQFLIQYYNGEERAKGNILERFSAQQFPDLHSELNLSSLELGDSALYFCASSLSLETVETQYFGPGTRLLVL.